This T cell receptor (beta chain) originates from a study of blood T cell repertoires in COVID-19. Study at large: Sites in the United States, Italy and Spain provided acute and convalescent COVID-19 samples.

Germline V gene lookup returns CDR1 MNHEY and CDR2 SVGAGI. The length of the CDR3 is 15 residues. J was trimmed by 2 bases and V by 6 bases; bases with no gene match: 4. In the original processing: Reference gene primer amplification gave nucleated cell count estimates. Generated by immunoSEQ multiplex PCR, the TCRdb table keeps only in-frame clones and is missing some. V and J calls and clone size are copied from that table; D and trimming were computed from the DNA. The data show tens of thousands of clones, about 90% seen once. The specimen was peripheral blood. The J gene is TRBJ2-6, the V gene TRBV6-5; the match to TRBD1 covers 7 bases. This TCR derives from a man in his 60s with acute or convalescent COVID-19. The CDR3 coding sequence is TGTGCCAGCAGAGGACAGGTTCCTGGGGCCAACGTCCTGACTTTC. Protein sequence: CASRGQVPGANVLTF.